This is a list of T cell receptor beta chains from one sample in a study of human T cells and chemical hapten exposure. TCRdb reprocessed the RACE reads via MiXCR and lists one record per CDR3 protein. The table has about 71,000 distinct CDR3 sequences, about 9.4% seen once. The sample consisted of whole blood, taken in connection with sensitization to the hapten diphenylcyclopropenone (DPC). These receptors were collected from a woman aged 40 to 50 with alopecia areata. Some clones in this sample may be carry-over from other donors' samples. The CDR3 runs from the conserved cysteine through the conserved F or W. The D gene is left open where the match is weak. Size values are once, few and many counts, or a class for expanded clones, and some rows have none.

>TRBV4-3|TRBJ1-6|TRBD1|many
TGCGCCAGCAGCCAAGAGCCGGCGTTAGCGGACAGGGGGTATTCACCCCTCCACTTT
CASSQEPALADRGYSPLHF
>TRBV21-1|TRBJ1-6|.|.
TGTGCCAGCAGCTCCCGAAGACCGACCGGGACAGGGGTATATTCACCCCTCCACTTT
CASSSRRPTGTGVYSPLHF
>TRBV20-1|TRBJ2-3|TRBD2|.
TGCAGTGCTGCTGCGCTAGCGGGGGTTTCGGATACGCAGTATTTT
CSAAALAGVSDTQYF
>TRBV27|TRBJ2-5|TRBD2|.
TGTGCCAGCATTCCCGGACTAGCGGGGGGGCAAGAGACCCAGTACTTC
CASIPGLAGGQETQYF
>TRBV6-2/TRBV6-3|TRBJ1-2|.|many
TGTGCCAGCAGTTACTCGGCCCAGGGAATGTCTAACTATGGCTACACCTTC
CASSYSAQGMSNYGYTF
>TRBV20-1|TRBJ2-1|TRBD2|many
TGCAGTGCTTCTTCCGCCGGACTAGCGGGGTTCTACAATGAGCAGTTCTTC
CSASSAGLAGFYNEQFF
>TRBV5-1|TRBJ2-1|TRBD1|few
TGCGCCAGCCGCACCGGGACAGGGGACGGGAGGGAGCAGTTCTTC
CASRTGTGDGREQFF
>TRBV7-2|TRBJ1-6|.|many
TGTGCCAGCAGCTTAGGAGGGGATAGGCCACCCCTCCACTTT
CASSLGGDRPPLHF
>TRBV5-6|TRBJ2-5|TRBD1|few
TGTGCCAGCAGCCGGATGACAGGGGGAAAAGAGACCCAGTACTTC
CASSRMTGGKETQYF
>TRBV20-1|TRBJ1-1|.|.
TGCAGTGCTAGAGGGCCCGAATGGGGGAAGGACACTGAAGCTTTCTTT
CSARGPEWGKDTEAFF
>TRBV6-6|TRBJ2-1|TRBD2|.
TGTGCCAGCAGGAGACTAGCGGGGGACCTCAGCCGCAGTGAGCAGTTCTTC
CASRRLAGDLSRSEQFF
>TRBV10-3|TRBJ2-1|TRBD2|many
TGTGCCACCCTTAGCGGGGGATCCTCCAATGAGCAGTTCTTC
CATLSGGSSNEQFF
>TRBV7-6|TRBJ2-7|TRBD1|many
TGTGCCAGCAGCCGGGGACAGGGGGGAGCCGAGCAGTACTTC
CASSRGQGGAEQYF
>TRBV25-1|TRBJ1-4|TRBD1|many
TGTGCCAGCAGAGGACAGGGTGAGGGTGAAAAACTGTTTTTT
CASRGQGEGEKLFF
>TRBV6-5|TRBJ1-6|TRBD1|many
TGTGCCAGCAGTTACACGGGACAGGGGCTTGCACCCCTCCACTTT
CASSYTGQGLAPLHF
>TRBV3-1|TRBJ2-7|.|.
TGTGCCAGCAGCCAAGGTACCGTTCTTACCTACGAGCAGTACTTC
CASSQGTVLTYEQYF
>TRBV7-8|TRBJ2-7|TRBD1|many
TGTGCCAGCAGCTTGAGGGACAGTCCATCCTACGAGCAGTACTTC
CASSLRDSPSYEQYF
>TRBV19|TRBJ2-5|.|many
TGTGCCAGTAGGGTAGGACCCGGGGAGACCCAGTACTTC
CASRVGPGETQYF
>TRBV27|TRBJ1-6|.|many
TGTGCCAGCAGTCCCGGCCAGACCCATAATTCACCCCTCCACTTT
CASSPGQTHNSPLHF
>TRBV7-8|TRBJ2-1|.|.
TGTGCCAGCAGCGTCCCTAGCTGGGATGAGCAGTTCTTC
CASSVPSWDEQFF
>TRBV12-3/TRBV12-4|TRBJ1-2|.|many
TGTGCCAGCAGTTCGACGGAGTATGGCTACACCTTC
CASSSTEYGYTF
>TRBV1|TRBJ1-2|.|few
TGCACCAGCAGCCAAACGGGTCAGCCCGACTATGGCTACACCTTC
CTSSQTGQPDYGYTF
>TRBV2|TRBJ1-2|TRBD1|many
TGTGCCAGCAGTGTATTACAGGGGGCGTCTAATGGCTACACCTTC
CASSVLQGASNGYTF
>TRBV7-2|TRBJ2-7|.|few
TGTGCCAGCACCCTACTACCGGGGAGGGGGGTCTACGAGCAGTACTTC
CASTLLPGRGVYEQYF
>TRBV4-2|TRBJ1-1|.|many
TGTGCCAGCAGCCAAGATCGGGGGCCCCTGAACACTGAAGCTTTCTTT
CASSQDRGPLNTEAFF
>TRBV24-1|TRBJ2-5|TRBD1|many
TGTGCCACCAGTGATCCCGGGACAGGGAAAGAGACCCAGTACTTC
CATSDPGTGKETQYF
>TRBV18|TRBJ1-2|.|many
TGTGCCAGCTCACACGGACAGAAAGATGGCTACACCTTC
CASSHGQKDGYTF